This TCR beta chain was observed in a study of molecular identifiers for immune sequencing clone quantification (dated by TCRdb to the late 2010s). With regard to the full study: For a replicate experiment, RNA from approximately 20,000 or 100,000 naive CD8 T cells was divided into five aliquots, of which four were sequenced. CD8 T cells were used in a methods study to benchmark molecular-identifier clustering-based TCR repertoire sequencing (MIDCIRS) and TCR RNA copy counting.

Libraries of naive CD8 T cells were generated from about 20,000 to 1,000,000 sorted cells, with 10%, 30% or 50% of the purified RNA used. On a BD FACSAria II, naive CD8 T cells were FACS-sorted as CD8+CD4-CCR7+CD45RA+ and collected into RLT Plus buffer. Under 11 TCR copies' worth of Jurkat RNA were spiked into roughly 20,000-1,000,000 naive CD8 T cell samples to test detection sensitivity. Enrichment of CD8 T cells was performed with RosetteSep CD8+ T Cell Enrichment Cocktail and Ficoll-Paque, after which ACK red cell lysis was carried out. Receptor amplification or capture employed PCR. Data came from an Illumina HiSeq 4000. Preparation of bulk TCR libraries followed a previously described approach, with the TCR primers listed in Table S5. Purification of total RNA was performed with the Qiagen AllPrep DNA/RNA kit. Reads from multiple sequencing runs of the same library were pooled before analysis. On the study's bioinformatics: Reads were retained only if their TCR constant sequence matched exactly, and those retained reads were trimmed to 150 nt and grouped according to their 12-nt molecular barcodes. Reads inside each barcode group were sub-clustered using a 15% Levenshtein threshold, and a quality-weighted consensus sequence was constructed for each RNA molecule. Non-functional sequences were excluded, and lower-count sequences lying one edit away from another sequence were also excluded. Based on fitting two negative binomial distributions, any barcode sub-cluster with under 20% of the maximum read count was discarded. Using fastp at Q25 and MiXCR, TCRdb reprocessed the public reads and kept productive beta chains. Rows merge per CDR3 protein into single entries with the most common DNA and genes. The V and J calls here are based on TCRdb, not the publication. The sample has approximately 670,000 distinct CDR3 sequences on record, around 20% of them singletons. The ten top clones hold around 0.86% of the sample.

Ten or more counts support this clonotype. Its target antigen remains unknown. No much larger clonotype is one base removed from it; base qualities were not supplied. Unmatched junction bases come to 6, with V trimmed by 4 bases and J by 4 bases. The germline V gene encodes CDR1 SGHDN and CDR2 FVKESK. From the cysteine up to the phenylalanine, the CDR3 has a length of 15 residues. The sequence is cut down to CDR3 DNA, 45 bases in frame from base 1. Overall results and qualifications from the work: When barcode sub-clustering was omitted, TCR diversity was inflated by chimeric consensus sequences, with chimeras reaching as high as 47%. Clones above 20 RNA copies held over 98% of molecules in CMV-specific effector cells but under 1% in naive cells. Spiked-in Jurkat TCR RNA (approximately 10 copies' worth), which is not part of the donor repertoire, was contained in the naive libraries. Even against a background of one million naive CD8 T cells, spiked-in Jurkat TCR RNA amounting to a single cell's worth was reported to be detectable. Modeling gave 3 to 3.5 recovered TCR RNA copies per cell versus roughly 10 by digital PCR, implying around 30% capture efficiency. Identical TCR molecules sharing a barcode could cause highly expanded clone sizes to be underestimated.

This TCR came from a human donor in good health. Some libraries in this study had Jurkat cell RNA spiked in. The rearranged chain carries TRBV14 and TRBJ2-2; TRBD2 fits 7 bases in the junction. Sequenced: naive CD8+ T cells from blood, with Jurkat cell RNA spiked in. Per the publication, the cell subset or site label means: FACS-sorted CD8+CD4-CCR7+CD45RA+ naive T cells. The CDR3 region: CASSPGLTPTGELFF. The sequence in DNA is TGTGCCAGCAGCCCGGGACTAACACCCACCGGGGAGCTGTTTTTT.